This TCR beta chain emerged from a study of shared clonotypes between healthy human individuals. Study background: Donor composition was a couple of women and three men, aged 18 to 49.

Comment on this clone: Its cognate antigen is unknown.

Study findings and constraints: An effect of sequencing depth on clonotype sharing among donors was expected.

Profiled with immunoSEQ multiplex PCR; TCRdb holds only in-frame clones, not every one. Among 950,000 to 1,300,000 clones listed, 65% to 80% were seen once. Specimen: memory CD4+ T cells sorted from blood. Subset denoted: CD45RA-negative fraction. The receptor was isolated from a man in his late teens or twenties in good health.

The CDR3 is CASSVVAAGVQETQYF. CDR3 DNA sequence: TGTGCCAGCAGCGTGGTGGCGGCAGGGGTACAAGAGACCCAGTACTTC. The rearrangement links TRBV9 to TRBJ2-5; D is possibly TRBD1 (6 bases). With 2 bases removed from V and 2 bases from J, the gap between germline ends came to 16 bases. CDR1 is SGDLS and CDR2 is YYNGEE in the germline V gene. The CDR3 loop spans 16 amino acids.